A selection of T cell receptor beta chains follows, all from one sample in a study of cytotoxic CD8 clonotypes in ibrutinib-treated CLL. Only in-frame clones appear in the TCRdb table, and some are missing; sequencing was by immunoSEQ multiplex PCR. The sample has more than 6,500 clones, 60% to 80% seen once. The starting material was PBMCs, obtained before ibrutinib treatment. The source of these receptors is a human donor with chronic lymphocytic leukemia. Each CDR3 is given with its conserved first and last residue. The order of the fields is clone size, D gene, V gene, J gene, CDR3 DNA, CDR3 protein. The D gene is left open where the match is weak. The size entry is marked missing in some rows and otherwise reads once, few, many or a size class.

clone size: few; D gene: NA; V gene: TRBV4-1; J gene: TRBJ2-5; CDR3 DNA: TGCGCCAGCAGCCTCACGGGACTGAGACGGGATGAGACCCAGTACTTC; CDR3 protein: CASSLTGLRRDETQYF
clone size: NA; D gene: NA; V gene: TRBV10-2; J gene: TRBJ2-3; CDR3 DNA: TGCGCCAGCAGTGAGCCCCGAGGCACCGGCACAGATACGCAGTATTTT; CDR3 protein: CASSEPRGTGTDTQYF
clone size: few; D gene: TRBD1; V gene: TRBV7-9; J gene: TRBJ1-6; CDR3 DNA: TGTGCCAGCAGCCAACAGGCTACAGGGGGCAATTCACCCCTCCACTTT; CDR3 protein: CASSQQATGGNSPLHF
clone size: NA; D gene: NA; V gene: TRBV10-2; J gene: TRBJ1-5; CDR3 DNA: TGCGCCAGCAGTGTTTGGCGGAACAATCAGCCCCAGCATTTT; CDR3 protein: CASSVWRNNQPQHF
clone size: once; D gene: NA; V gene: TRBV14; J gene: TRBJ2-7; CDR3 DNA: TGTGCCAGCAGCTGGGCTATGTCTAACGAGCAGTACTTC; CDR3 protein: CASSWAMSNEQYF
clone size: NA; D gene: TRBD1; V gene: TRBV18; J gene: TRBJ1-2; CDR3 DNA: TGTGCCAGCTCACCAATACAACAGGGGCCGGGGGGCTACACCTTC; CDR3 protein: CASSPIQQGPGGYTF
clone size: NA; D gene: NA; V gene: TRBV20-1; J gene: TRBJ1-1; CDR3 DNA: TGCATGGGACGGATGAACACTGAAGCTTTCTTT; CDR3 protein: CMGRMNTEAFF
clone size: medium-sized; D gene: TRBD1; V gene: TRBV5-5; J gene: TRBJ1-5; CDR3 DNA: TGTGCCAGCAGTTGGGACAGCGGAAATCAGCCCCAGCATTTT; CDR3 protein: CASSWDSGNQPQHF
clone size: NA; D gene: NA; V gene: TRBV27; J gene: TRBJ2-3; CDR3 DNA: TGTGCCAGCAGCCCCGGGACTTCGGTATATTTT; CDR3 protein: CASSPGTSVYF
clone size: NA; D gene: TRBD2; V gene: TRBV7-9; J gene: TRBJ2-3; CDR3 DNA: TGTGCCAGCAGCTTCGGGACTAGCAGCACAGATACGCAGTATTTT; CDR3 protein: CASSFGTSSTDTQYF
clone size: NA; D gene: TRBD1; V gene: TRBV7-9; J gene: TRBJ1-6; CDR3 DNA: TGTGCCAGCACCTTGGGGACAGGAACACCCCTCCACTTT; CDR3 protein: CASTLGTGTPLHF
clone size: NA; D gene: TRBD2; V gene: TRBV5-4; J gene: TRBJ2-7; CDR3 DNA: TGTGCCAGCAGCGGCGGCGGCTGGGCTAGCGGGGCGAGCGAGCAGTACTTC; CDR3 protein: CASSGGGWASGASEQYF
clone size: few; D gene: TRBD1; V gene: TRBV5-1; J gene: TRBJ1-4; CDR3 DNA: TGCGCCAGCAGCTCCCCGGGACAGGGTTTAGAGAAACTGTTTTTT; CDR3 protein: CASSSPGQGLEKLFF
clone size: NA; D gene: NA; V gene: TRBV5-1; J gene: TRBJ1-2; CDR3 DNA: TGCGCCAGCAGCTTGGTTTCAGGACCTTTCTATGGCTACACCTTC; CDR3 protein: CASSLVSGPFYGYTF
clone size: NA; D gene: NA; V gene: TRBV5-6; J gene: TRBJ1-4; CDR3 DNA: TGTGCCAGCAGCCCCTTGGGGGGTTCCGTTGCTAATGAAAAACTGTTTTTT; CDR3 protein: CASSPLGGSVANEKLFF
clone size: NA; D gene: TRBD1; V gene: TRBV25-1; J gene: TRBJ1-4; CDR3 DNA: TGTGCCAGCTCACTGGACAGGGTCAGGACTAATGAAAAACTGTTTTTT; CDR3 protein: CASSLDRVRTNEKLFF
clone size: few; D gene: NA; V gene: TRBV10-3; J gene: TRBJ2-3; CDR3 DNA: TGTGCCCACGGTGGGGGCACAGATACGCAGTATTTT; CDR3 protein: CAHGGGTDTQYF
clone size: once; D gene: NA; V gene: TRBV25-1; J gene: TRBJ2-2; CDR3 DNA: TGTGCCAGCAGTTCTCCCGGGGGACAAGGGGATCCCGGGGAGCTGTTTTTT; CDR3 protein: CASSSPGGQGDPGELFF
clone size: NA; D gene: NA; V gene: TRBV5-8; J gene: TRBJ1-1; CDR3 DNA: TGTGCCAGCAGCTGGACGGTAGCTTTCTTT; CDR3 protein: CASSWTVAFF
clone size: few; D gene: NA; V gene: TRBV11-2; J gene: TRBJ2-5; CDR3 DNA: TGTGCCAGCAGCTTAGAGTACAGGTACCAAGAGACCCAGTACTTC; CDR3 protein: CASSLEYRYQETQYF
clone size: NA; D gene: TRBD1; V gene: TRBV30; J gene: TRBJ1-6; CDR3 DNA: TGTGCCTGGACTATGGGACAGGCCTTTAATTCACCCCTCCACTTT; CDR3 protein: CAWTMGQAFNSPLHF
clone size: NA; D gene: NA; V gene: TRBV29-1; J gene: TRBJ1-2; CDR3 DNA: TGCAGCGTTGGTAGGGAAAGCGTTGGCTACACCTTC; CDR3 protein: CSVGRESVGYTF
clone size: NA; D gene: NA; V gene: TRBV6-4; J gene: TRBJ2-7; CDR3 DNA: TGTGCCAGCAGTGTGTGGACGTCGAGCTCCTACGAGCAGTACTTC; CDR3 protein: CASSVWTSSSYEQYF
clone size: NA; D gene: TRBD1; V gene: TRBV5-1; J gene: TRBJ2-7; CDR3 DNA: TGCGCCAGCAGCCTGCTACCCACAGGGGCCTACGAGCAGTACTTC; CDR3 protein: CASSLLPTGAYEQYF
clone size: NA; D gene: NA; V gene: TRBV5-4; J gene: TRBJ2-5; CDR3 DNA: TGTGCCAGCAAGCCCGACCTGGTACGTGGGACCCAGTACTTC; CDR3 protein: CASKPDLVRGTQYF
clone size: NA; D gene: NA; V gene: TRBV27; J gene: TRBJ2-3; CDR3 DNA: TGTGCCAGCAGTTTATCCCAGCAGGTTCTGTCCGGTACGCAGTATTTT; CDR3 protein: CASSLSQQVLSGTQYF
clone size: NA; D gene: NA; V gene: TRBV28; J gene: TRBJ2-3; CDR3 DNA: TGTGCCAGCAGTTTATCTAAGAGGGGAGATACGCAGTATTTT; CDR3 protein: CASSLSKRGDTQYF
clone size: NA; D gene: TRBD1; V gene: TRBV5-5; J gene: TRBJ2-1; CDR3 DNA: TGTGCCAGCAGCTTGATCTGGACAGGGCCAGGCAATGAGCAGTTCTTC; CDR3 protein: CASSLIWTGPGNEQFF
clone size: NA; D gene: NA; V gene: TRBV2; J gene: TRBJ2-6; CDR3 DNA: TGTGCCAGCAGTGACAGGGCTGGGGCCAACGTCCTGACTTTC; CDR3 protein: CASSDRAGANVLTF
clone size: NA; D gene: TRBD1; V gene: TRBV5-6; J gene: TRBJ2-3; CDR3 DNA: TGTGCCAGCAGCTTGGACTCCGGGACAGGGATCACAGATACGCAGTATTTT; CDR3 protein: CASSLDSGTGITDTQYF